The entry below describes one T cell receptor (beta chain). Its cognate antigen is unknown. This specimen comes from a study of T cell responses to AZD1222 COVID-19 vaccine. Study outcomes and limitations: Two AZD1222 doses significantly raised spike-specific TCR breadth and depth over controls. Nearly half of spike-specific TCRs reportedly target variant regions that are unmutated in the B.1.351 and B.1.1.7 variants. Mostly white British, mostly female donors; authors suggested clonal diversity may be underestimated.

Libraries were prepared by immunoSEQ multiplex PCR; TCRdb keeps only in-frame clonotypes and omits some of them. Among about 120,000 clones listed, approximately 86% were seen once. The length of the CDR3 is 14 residues. Trimming cost V 4 bases and J 6 bases; bases outside gene matches: 6. The germline V gene encodes CDR1 SGHRS and CDR2 YFSETQ. This TCR was recovered from an adult who received the AZD1222 COVID-19 vaccine. The input for sequencing was peripheral blood, taken 28 days after the second AZD1222 dose. The chain links TRBV5-1 to TRBJ1-4; TRBD1 matches at 7 bases. DNA for the CDR3: TGCGCCAGCAGCCCCCGGACAGGTGATGAAAAACTGTTTTTT. Amino acid sequence: CASSPRTGDEKLFF.